This T cell receptor beta chain was recorded in a study of high-grade serous ovarian cancer treatment subgroups. Study-wide background: On average, approximately 15,000 reads and 7,000 to 8,500 unique TCR beta rearrangements were obtained per sample.

Tumor samples were obtained before definitive surgery or chemotherapy. Deletions cut 6 bases from V and 0 bases from J, with 3 bases between. Germline V gene data show CDR1 as SEHNR and CDR2 as FQNEAQ (reference sequence). CDR3 size: 11 residues. The protocol was immunoSEQ multiplex PCR, while the TCRdb copy is restricted to in-frame clones and leaves out a portion. The sample contains under 20,000 clones, around 73% of which appear only once. This chain joins TRBV7-9 and TRBJ2-7; D remains unclear. This TCR derives from a human donor with high-grade serous ovarian cancer. The specimen sequenced was tumor tissue. CDR3 nucleotide sequence: TGTGCCAGCAGGGGCTCCTACGAGCAGTACTTC. Residues: CASRGSYEQYF.